This TCR beta chain was recovered during a study of identical twins. TCRdb re-called the 5' RACE reads with MiXCR, one entry per CDR3 protein. Of 420,000 or so distinct CDR3 sequences in the sample, around 18% were seen once. The CDR3 is made up of 13 amino acids. Sequenced sample: naive T cells sorted from blood. The chain couples TRBV21-1 to TRBJ1-2. TRBV21-1 is a pseudogene. The TCR comes from a man aged 50 to 59 in good health. Here the CDR3 DNA reads TGTGCCAGCGGATTTGCGAGGTGCTATGGCTACACCTTC. This codes for CASGFARCYGYTF.